This TCR beta chain comes out of a study of blood T cell repertoires in COVID-19. Study-wide context: Sites in the United States, Italy and Spain provided acute and convalescent COVID-19 samples. The cDNA or gDNA used as material had been derived from T cells, B-cell-depleted T cells, or PBMCs.

The CDR3 is made up of 14 amino acids. V was trimmed by 1 base and J by 3 bases, leaving 10 bases between them. Per the germline V gene, CDR1 is GTSNPN and CDR2 is SVGIG (reference sequence). Methods used by the authors: Reference gene primers were amplified, and this amplification served to estimate nucleated cell counts. Clones were sequenced by immunoSEQ multiplex PCR, and TCRdb holds only the in-frame ones, with some missing. V and J calls and clone size are given by that table; D and trimming were obtained from the DNA. The repertoire holds some 95,000 clones, with around 80% as singletons. This sequence was found in a man in his sixties or seventies with acute or convalescent COVID-19. The sequenced sample was peripheral blood. The chain joins TRBV30 to TRBJ1-3; D gene ambiguous. CDR3: CAWSGVGSGNTIYF. In DNA form, the CDR3 reads TGTGCCTGGAGTGGCGTGGGGAGTGGAAACACCATATATTTT.